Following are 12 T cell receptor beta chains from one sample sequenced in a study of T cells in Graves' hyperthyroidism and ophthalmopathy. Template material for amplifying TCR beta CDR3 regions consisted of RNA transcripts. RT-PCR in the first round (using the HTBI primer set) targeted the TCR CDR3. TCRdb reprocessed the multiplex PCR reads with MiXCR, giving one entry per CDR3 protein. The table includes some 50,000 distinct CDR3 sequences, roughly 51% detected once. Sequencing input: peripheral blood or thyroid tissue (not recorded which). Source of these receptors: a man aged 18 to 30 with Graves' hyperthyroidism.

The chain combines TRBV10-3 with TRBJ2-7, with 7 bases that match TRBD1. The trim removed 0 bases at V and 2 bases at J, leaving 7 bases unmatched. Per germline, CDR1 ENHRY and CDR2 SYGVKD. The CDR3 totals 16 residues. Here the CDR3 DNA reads TGTGCCATCAGTGAGTCAATAGACAGGGAGCCCTACGAGCAGTACTTC. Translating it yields CAISESIDREPYEQYF.

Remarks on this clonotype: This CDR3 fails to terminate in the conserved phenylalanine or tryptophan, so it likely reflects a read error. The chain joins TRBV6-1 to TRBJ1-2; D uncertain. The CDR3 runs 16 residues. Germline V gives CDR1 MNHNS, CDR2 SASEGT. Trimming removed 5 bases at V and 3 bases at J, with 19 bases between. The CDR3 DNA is TGTGCCAGCAGTTACCTAGGGATAGGCTGGGACTATGGCTACACCCTC. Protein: CASSYLGIGWDYGYTL.

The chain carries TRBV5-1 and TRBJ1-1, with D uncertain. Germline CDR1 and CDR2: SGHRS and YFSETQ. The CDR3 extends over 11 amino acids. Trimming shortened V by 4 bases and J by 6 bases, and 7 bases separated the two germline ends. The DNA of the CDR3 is TGCGCCAGCAGCGCCGGGCCTGAAGCTTTCTTT. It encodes CASSAGPEAFF. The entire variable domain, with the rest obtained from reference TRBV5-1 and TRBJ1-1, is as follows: KAGVTQTPRYLIKTRGQQVTLSCSPISGHRSVSWYQQTPGQGLQFLFEYFSETQRNKGNFPGRFSGRQFSNSRSEMNVSTLELGDSALYLCASSAGPEAFFGQGTRLTVV.

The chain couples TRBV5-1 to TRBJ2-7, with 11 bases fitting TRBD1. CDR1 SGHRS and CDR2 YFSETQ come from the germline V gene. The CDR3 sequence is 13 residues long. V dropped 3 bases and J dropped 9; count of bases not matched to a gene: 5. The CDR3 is CASSSGTGGRQYF. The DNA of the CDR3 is TGCGCCAGCAGCTCCGGGACAGGGGGAAGGCAGTACTTC.

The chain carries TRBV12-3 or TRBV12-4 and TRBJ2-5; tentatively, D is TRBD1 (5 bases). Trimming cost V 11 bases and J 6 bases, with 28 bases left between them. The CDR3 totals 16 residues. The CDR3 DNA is TGTGCCGCCCAAGGTTCGGCTGGGGCCGGCAGCAAGACCCAGTACTTC. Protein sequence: CAAQGSAGAGSKTQYF.

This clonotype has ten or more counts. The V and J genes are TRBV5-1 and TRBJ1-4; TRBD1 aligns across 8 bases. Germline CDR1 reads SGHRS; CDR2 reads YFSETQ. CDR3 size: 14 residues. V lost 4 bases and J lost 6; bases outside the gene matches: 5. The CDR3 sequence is CASSLGQGDEKLFF. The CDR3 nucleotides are TGCGCCAGCAGCCTTGGACAGGGTGATGAAAAACTGTTTTTT.

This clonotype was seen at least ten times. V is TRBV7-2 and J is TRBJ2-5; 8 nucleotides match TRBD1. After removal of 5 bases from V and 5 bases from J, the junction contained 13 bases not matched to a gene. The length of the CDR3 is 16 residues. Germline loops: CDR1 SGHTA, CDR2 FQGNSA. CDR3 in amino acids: CASSERTGRFGETQYF. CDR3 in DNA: TGTGCCAGCAGCGAACGGACAGGGCGGTTTGGGGAGACCCAGTACTTC.

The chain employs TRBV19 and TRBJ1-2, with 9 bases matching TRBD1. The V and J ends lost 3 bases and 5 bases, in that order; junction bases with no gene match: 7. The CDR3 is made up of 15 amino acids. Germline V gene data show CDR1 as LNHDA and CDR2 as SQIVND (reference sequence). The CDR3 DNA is TGTGCCAGTAGTATCGCCGGGACAGGGAATTATGGCTACACCTTC. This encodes CASSIAGTGNYGYTF.

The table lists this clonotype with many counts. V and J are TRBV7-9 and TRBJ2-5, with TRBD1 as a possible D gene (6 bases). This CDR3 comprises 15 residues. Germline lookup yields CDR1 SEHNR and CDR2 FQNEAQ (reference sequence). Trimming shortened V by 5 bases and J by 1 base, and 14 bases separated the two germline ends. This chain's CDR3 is CASSDRDTTQETQYF. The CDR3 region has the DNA TGTGCCAGCAGCGACCGGGACACCACCCAAGAGACCCAGTACTTC.

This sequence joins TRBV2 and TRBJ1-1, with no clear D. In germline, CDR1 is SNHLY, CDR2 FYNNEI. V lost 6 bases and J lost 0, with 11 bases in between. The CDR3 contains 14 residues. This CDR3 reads CASSPTTMNTEAFF. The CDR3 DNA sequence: TGTGCCAGCAGCCCCACTACCATGAACACTGAAGCTTTCTTT. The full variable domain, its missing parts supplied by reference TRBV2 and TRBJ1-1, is EPEVTQTPSHQVTQMGQEVILRCVPISNHLYFYWYRQILGQKVEFLVSFYNNEISEKSEIFDDQFSVERPDGSNFTLKIRSTKLEDSAMYFCASSPTTMNTEAFFGQGTRLTVV.

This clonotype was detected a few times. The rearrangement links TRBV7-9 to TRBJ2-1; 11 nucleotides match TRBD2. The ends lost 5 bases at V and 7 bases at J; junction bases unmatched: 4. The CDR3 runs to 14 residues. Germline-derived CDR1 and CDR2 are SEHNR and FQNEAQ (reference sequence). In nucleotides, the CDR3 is TGTGCCAGCAGCGGGGCTAGCGGGAGGAATGAGCAGTTCTTC. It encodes CASSGASGRNEQFF.

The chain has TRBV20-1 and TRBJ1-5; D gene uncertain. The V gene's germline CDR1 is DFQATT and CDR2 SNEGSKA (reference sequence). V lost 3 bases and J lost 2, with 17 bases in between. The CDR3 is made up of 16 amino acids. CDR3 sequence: CSASLGSALGNQPQHF. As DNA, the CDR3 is TGCAGTGCTAGTCTCGGCAGCGCCCTCGGCAATCAGCCCCAGCATTTT.